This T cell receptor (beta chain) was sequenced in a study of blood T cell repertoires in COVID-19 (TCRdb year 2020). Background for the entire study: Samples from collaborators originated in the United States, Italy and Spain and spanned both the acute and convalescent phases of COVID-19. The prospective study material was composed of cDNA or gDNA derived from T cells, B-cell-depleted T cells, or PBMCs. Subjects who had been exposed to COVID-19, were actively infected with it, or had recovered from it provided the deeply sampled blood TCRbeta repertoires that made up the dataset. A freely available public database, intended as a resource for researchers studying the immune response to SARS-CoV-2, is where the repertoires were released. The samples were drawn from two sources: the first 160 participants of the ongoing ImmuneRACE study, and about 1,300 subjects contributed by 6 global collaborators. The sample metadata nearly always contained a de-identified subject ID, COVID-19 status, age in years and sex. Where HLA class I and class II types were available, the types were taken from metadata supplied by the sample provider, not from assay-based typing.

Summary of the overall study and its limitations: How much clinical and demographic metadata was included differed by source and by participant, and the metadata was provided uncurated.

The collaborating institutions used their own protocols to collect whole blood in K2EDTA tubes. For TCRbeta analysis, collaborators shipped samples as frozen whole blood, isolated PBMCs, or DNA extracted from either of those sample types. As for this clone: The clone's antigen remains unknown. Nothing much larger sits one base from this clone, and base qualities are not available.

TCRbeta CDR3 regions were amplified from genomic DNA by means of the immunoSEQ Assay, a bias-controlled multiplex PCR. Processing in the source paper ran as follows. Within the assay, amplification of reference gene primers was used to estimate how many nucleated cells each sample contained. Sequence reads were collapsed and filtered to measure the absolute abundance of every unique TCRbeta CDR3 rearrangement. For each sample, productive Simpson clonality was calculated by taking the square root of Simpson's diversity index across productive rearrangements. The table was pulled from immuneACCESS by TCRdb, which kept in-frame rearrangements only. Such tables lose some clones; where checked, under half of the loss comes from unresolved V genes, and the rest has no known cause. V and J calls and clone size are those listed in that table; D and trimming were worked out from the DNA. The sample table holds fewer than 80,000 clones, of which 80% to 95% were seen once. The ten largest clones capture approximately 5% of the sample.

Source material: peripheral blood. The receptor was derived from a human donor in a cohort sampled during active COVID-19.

The CDR3 protein sequence reads: CASSPRGQTNTEAFF. The DNA sequence is TGTGCCAGCAGCCCACGGGGACAGACGAACACTGAAGCTTTCTTT. The sequence joins TRBV5-8 to TRBJ1-1, and TRBD1 aligns with 7 junction nucleotides. The V end gives up 4 bases and the J end 1 base, leaving 7 bases in the junction not matched to a gene. The CDR3 spans 15 residues, from the cysteine through the phenylalanine. Only CDR3 DNA is held: 45 bases, read in frame from base 1. CDR1 is given as SGHTS and CDR2 as YDEGEE, both from the germline V gene.